This T cell receptor beta chain was sequenced during a study of T cells in Graves' hyperthyroidism and ophthalmopathy. The sample holds a few counts of this clonotype. The TCR beta CDR3 regions underwent amplification using RNA transcripts as the source. HTBI primers were the set used in a first-round RT-PCR of the TCR CDR3. TCRdb used MiXCR to reprocess the multiplex PCR reads, holding one entry per CDR3 protein. This sample has 350,000 or so distinct CDR3 sequences, with 21% found just once. The CDR3 is made up of 14 amino acids. V was shortened by 3 bases and J by 4 bases, with 12 bases between the two germline ends. For the diagnoses, clinical symptoms, serum thyroxine and TRAb, thyroid ultrasound and orbital computed tomography were used.

The sequencing sample was made of blood. The receptor was isolated from a woman in her forties or fifties with Graves' hyperthyroidism. This chain joins TRBV12-3 or TRBV12-4 and TRBJ1-2; no clear D. The CDR3: CASSFGVESYGYTF. In DNA, the CDR3 is TGTGCCAGCAGTTTTGGGGTCGAATCCTATGGCTACACCTTC.